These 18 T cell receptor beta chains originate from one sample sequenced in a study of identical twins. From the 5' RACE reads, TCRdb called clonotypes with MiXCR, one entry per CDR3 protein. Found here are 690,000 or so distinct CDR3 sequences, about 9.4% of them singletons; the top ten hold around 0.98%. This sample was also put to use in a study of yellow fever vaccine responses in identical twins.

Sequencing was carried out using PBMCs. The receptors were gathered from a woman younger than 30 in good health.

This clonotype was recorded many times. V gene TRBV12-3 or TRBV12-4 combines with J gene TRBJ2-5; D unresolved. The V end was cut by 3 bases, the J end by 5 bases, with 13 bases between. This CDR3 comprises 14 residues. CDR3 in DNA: TGTGCCAGCAGTTTCCCGGCCGTCGAGGAGACCCAGTACTTC. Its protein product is CASSFPAVEETQYF.

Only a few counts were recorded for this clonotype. CDR3 in amino acids: CASSPERGRADTQYF. In nucleotides, the CDR3 is TGTGCCAGCTCACCAGAGCGGGGAAGGGCAGATACGCAGTATTTT. V and J are TRBV18 and TRBJ2-3; TRBD2 matches at 7 bases. The CDR3 spans 15 residues. Germline CDR1 is KGHSH and CDR2 is LQKENI. The J segment lost 4 bases and the V segment lost 2 bases, leaving 6 bases of the junction unmatched.

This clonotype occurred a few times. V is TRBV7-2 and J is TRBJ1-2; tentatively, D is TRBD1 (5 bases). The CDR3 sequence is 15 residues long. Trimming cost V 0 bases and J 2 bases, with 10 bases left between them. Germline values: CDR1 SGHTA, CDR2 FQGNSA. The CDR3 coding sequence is TGTGCCAGCAGCTTAGCGGACAACCTAAACTATGGCTACACCTTC. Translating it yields CASSLADNLNYGYTF.

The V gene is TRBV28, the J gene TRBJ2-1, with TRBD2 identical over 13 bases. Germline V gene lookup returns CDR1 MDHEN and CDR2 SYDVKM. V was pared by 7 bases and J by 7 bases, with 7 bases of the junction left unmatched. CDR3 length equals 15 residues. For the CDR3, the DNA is TGTGCCAGCATCAGGAGACTAGCGGGAGGTAATGAGCAGTTCTTC. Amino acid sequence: CASIRRLAGGNEQFF.

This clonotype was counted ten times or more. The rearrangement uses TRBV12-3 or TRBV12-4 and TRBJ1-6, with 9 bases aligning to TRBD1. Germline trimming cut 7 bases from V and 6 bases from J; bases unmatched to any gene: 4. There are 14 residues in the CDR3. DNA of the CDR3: TGTGCCAGCATACAGGGGGCTCTTAATTCACCCCTCCACTTT. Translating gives CASIQGALNSPLHF.

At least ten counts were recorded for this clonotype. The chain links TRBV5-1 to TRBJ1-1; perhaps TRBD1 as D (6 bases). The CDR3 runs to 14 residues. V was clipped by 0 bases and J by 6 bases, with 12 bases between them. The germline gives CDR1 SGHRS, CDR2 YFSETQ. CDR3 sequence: CASSLERGDSEAFF. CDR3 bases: TGCGCCAGCAGCTTGGAAAGGGGGGACTCTGAAGCTTTCTTT. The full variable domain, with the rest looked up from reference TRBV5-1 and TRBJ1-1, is KAGVTQTPRYLIKTRGQQVTLSCSPISGHRSVSWYQQTPGQGLQFLFEYFSETQRNKGNFPGRFSGRQFSNSRSEMNVSTLELGDSALYLCASSLERGDSEAFFGQGTRLTVV.

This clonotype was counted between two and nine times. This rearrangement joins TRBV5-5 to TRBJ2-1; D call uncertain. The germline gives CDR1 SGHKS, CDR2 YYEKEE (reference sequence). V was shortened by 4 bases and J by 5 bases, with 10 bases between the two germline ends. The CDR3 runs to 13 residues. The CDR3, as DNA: TGTGCCAGCAGCGCCTGGAGACACAATGAGCAGTTCTTC. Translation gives CASSAWRHNEQFF. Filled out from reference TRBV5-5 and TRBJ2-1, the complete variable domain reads DAGVTQSPTHLIKTRGQQVTLRCSPISGHKSVSWYQQVLGQGPQFIFQYYEKEERGRGNFPDRFSARQFPNYSSELNVNALLLGDSALYLCASSAWRHNEQFFGPGTRLTVL.

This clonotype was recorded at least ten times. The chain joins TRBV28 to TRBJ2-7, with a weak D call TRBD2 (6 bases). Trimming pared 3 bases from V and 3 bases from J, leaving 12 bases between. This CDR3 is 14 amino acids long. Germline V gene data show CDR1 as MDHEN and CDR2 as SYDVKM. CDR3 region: CASSFQGGNYEQYF. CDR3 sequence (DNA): TGTGCCAGCAGTTTCCAGGGCGGGAACTACGAGCAGTACTTC.

The CDR3 reads CASSSSLGATNEKLFF. CDR3 bases: TGTGCCAGCAGCTCCAGCCTTGGAGCAACTAATGAAAAACTGTTTTTT. The chain is built from TRBV5-5 and TRBJ1-4; D unclear. V lost 3 bases to trimming and J lost 0 bases, with 12 bases between them. Germline V gives CDR1 SGHKS, CDR2 YYEKEE (reference sequence). This CDR3 region has 16 residues.

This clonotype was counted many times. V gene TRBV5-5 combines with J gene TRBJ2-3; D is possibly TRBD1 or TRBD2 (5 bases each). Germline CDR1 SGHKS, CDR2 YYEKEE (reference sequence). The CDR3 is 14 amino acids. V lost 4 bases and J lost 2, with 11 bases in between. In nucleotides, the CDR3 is TGTGCCAGCAGCCCGGGACCCTCCACAGATACGCAGTATTTT. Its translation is CASSPGPSTDTQYF.

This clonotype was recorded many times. The CDR3, as DNA: TGCAGTGCTAGTGTGGTAGCGGGAGAGACCCAGTACTTC. This codes for CSASVVAGETQYF. This chain joins TRBV20-1 and TRBJ2-5, with 7 nucleotides matching TRBD2. V trimming: 3 bases; J trimming: 4 bases; junction bases outside the gene matches: 5. The CDR3 is 13 amino acids. In germline, CDR1 is DFQATT, CDR2 SNEGSKA (reference sequence).

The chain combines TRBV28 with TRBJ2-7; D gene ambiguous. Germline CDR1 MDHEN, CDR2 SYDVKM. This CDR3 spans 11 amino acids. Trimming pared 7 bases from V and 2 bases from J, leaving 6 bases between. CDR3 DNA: TGTGCCAGCACTGATACCTACGAGCAGTACTTC. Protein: CASTDTYEQYF.

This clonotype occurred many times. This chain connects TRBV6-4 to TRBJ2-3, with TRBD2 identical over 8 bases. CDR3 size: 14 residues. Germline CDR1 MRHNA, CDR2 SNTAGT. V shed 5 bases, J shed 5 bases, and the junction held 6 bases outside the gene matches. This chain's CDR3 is CASSSAGGIDTQYF. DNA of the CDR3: TGTGCCAGCAGTTCCGCGGGGGGAATAGATACGCAGTATTTT.

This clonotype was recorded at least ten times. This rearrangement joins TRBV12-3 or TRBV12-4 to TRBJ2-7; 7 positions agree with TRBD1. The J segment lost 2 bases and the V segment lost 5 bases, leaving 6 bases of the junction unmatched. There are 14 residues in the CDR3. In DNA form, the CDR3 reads TGTGCCAGCAGTCCCTGGACAGGAACCTACGAGCAGTACTTC. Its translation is CASSPWTGTYEQYF.

CDR3 protein: CSAPPARGTSGSNTYNEQFF. Here the CDR3 DNA reads TGCAGTGCTCCCCCGGCGCGGGGGACTAGCGGGAGTAACACCTACAATGAGCAGTTCTTC. This chain connects TRBV20-1 to TRBJ2-1; 14 bases agree with TRBD2. V trimming: 5 bases; J trimming: 2 bases; junction bases outside the gene matches: 17. This CDR3 has 20 residues. Germline CDR1 and CDR2: DFQATT and SNEGSKA (reference sequence).

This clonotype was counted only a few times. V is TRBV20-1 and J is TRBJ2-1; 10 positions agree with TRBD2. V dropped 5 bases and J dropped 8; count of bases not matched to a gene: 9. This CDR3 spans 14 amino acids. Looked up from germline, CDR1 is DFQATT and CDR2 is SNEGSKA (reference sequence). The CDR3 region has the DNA TGCAGTGCTCAGCAAGCGGGAGGGCCCCATGAGCAGTTCTTC. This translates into CSAQQAGGPHEQFF.

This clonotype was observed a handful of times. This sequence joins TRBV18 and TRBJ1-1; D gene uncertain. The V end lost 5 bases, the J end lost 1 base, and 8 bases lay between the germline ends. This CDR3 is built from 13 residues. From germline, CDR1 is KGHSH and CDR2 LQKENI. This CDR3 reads CASSTDQNTEAFF. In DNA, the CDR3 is TGTGCCAGCTCAACAGATCAGAACACTGAAGCTTTCTTT.

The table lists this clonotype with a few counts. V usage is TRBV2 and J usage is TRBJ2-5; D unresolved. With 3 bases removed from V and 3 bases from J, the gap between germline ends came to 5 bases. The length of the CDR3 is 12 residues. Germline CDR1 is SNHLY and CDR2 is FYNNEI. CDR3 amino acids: CASSDAEETQYF. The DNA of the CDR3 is TGTGCCAGCAGTGACGCGGAAGAGACCCAGTACTTC.